Each of the 19 T cell receptor beta chains below was sequenced from the same sample in a study of blood T cell repertoires in COVID-19. Clones were read by immunoSEQ multiplex PCR, and TCRdb kept only the in-frame ones, dropping some. The repertoire has tens of thousands of clones, over 80% of them found once; the top ten carry 5.5% to 7.5%. Sequencing input: peripheral blood. These receptors came from a woman aged 60-75 years with active or convalescent COVID-19.

The rearrangement links TRBV28 to TRBJ2-2; D remains unclear. Germline values: CDR1 MDHEN, CDR2 SYDVKM. The CDR3 is made up of 14 amino acids. Trimming cost V 2 bases and J 6 bases, with 10 bases left between them. Here the CDR3 reads CASSLDTMAGELFF. CDR3 in DNA: TGTGCCAGCAGTTTAGACACAATGGCCGGGGAGCTGTTTTTT.

The CDR3 DNA reads as TGTGCCAGCCTCCCAAGTCGGTCCCAAGAGACCCAGTACTTC. Residues: CASLPSRSQETQYF. The chain recombines TRBV2 with TRBJ2-5; no definite D call. Trimming pared 8 bases from V and 1 base from J, leaving 14 bases between. This CDR3 has 14 amino acids. Germline CDR1 SNHLY, CDR2 FYNNEI.

The genes are TRBV5-5 and TRBJ1-5; D is unclear. Trimming left V 5 bases short and J 2 bases short, with 14 bases between. The CDR3 consists of 15 residues. Looked up from germline, CDR1 is SGHKS and CDR2 is YYEKEE (reference sequence). In DNA, the CDR3 is TGTGCCAGCAGTTATGACTCGGGTGGCAATCAGCCCCAGCATTTT. It is translated as CASSYDSGGNQPQHF.

The gene calls are TRBV5-1 and TRBJ2-1; D is possibly TRBD1 (5 bases). This CDR3 has 14 residues. Trimming left V 1 base short and J 7 bases short, with 12 bases between. Germline CDR1 SGHRS, CDR2 YFSETQ. The CDR3 reads CASSLQGNRNEQFF. The CDR3 DNA sequence: TGCGCCAGCAGCTTGCAGGGAAATAGGAATGAGCAGTTCTTC. Variable domain in full (rest from reference TRBV5-1 and TRBJ2-1): KAGVTQTPRYLIKTRGQQVTLSCSPISGHRSVSWYQQTPGQGLQFLFEYFSETQRNKGNFPGRFSGRQFSNSRSEMNVSTLELGDSALYLCASSLQGNRNEQFFGPGTRLTVL.

This clone has only one observation. The genes are TRBV6-4 and TRBJ2-1; 10 bases map to TRBD2. CDR1 and CDR2 (germline): MRHNA, SNTAGT. This CDR3 spans 16 amino acids. Losses at the gene ends were 0 bases for V and 7 bases for J; bases not matched to a gene: 6. In DNA, the CDR3 is TGTGCCAGCAGTGACTCATGGGGACTAGCGACAAATGAGCAGTTCTTC. Residues: CASSDSWGLATNEQFF.

V gene TRBV28 combines with J gene TRBJ1-1; D might be TRBD1 (5 bases). Germline V gene lookup returns CDR1 MDHEN and CDR2 SYDVKM. Trimming cost V 6 bases and J 10 bases, with 15 bases left between them. The CDR3 contains 12 residues. The chain's CDR3 is CASRAGIMRAFF. The CDR3 nucleotides are TGTGCCAGCAGGGCAGGGATAATGAGAGCTTTCTTT.

CDR3 sequence (DNA): TGTGCCACGTCGCGGGGGAGGGCATCTAATCAGCCCCAGCATTTT. Translated, it gives CATSRGRASNQPQHF. V and J are TRBV25-1 and TRBJ1-5; tentative D call: TRBD1 (5 bases). V gave up 10 bases and J gave up 4 bases, with 20 bases separating them. The CDR3 has 15 residues. The germline V gene encodes CDR1 MGHDK and CDR2 SYGVNS. Full variable domain (rest looked up from reference TRBV25-1 and TRBJ1-5): EADIYQTPRYLVIGTGKKITLECSQTMGHDKMYWYQQDPGMELHLIHYSYGVNSTEKGDLSSESTVSRIRTEHFPLTLESARPSHTSQYLCATSRGRASNQPQHFGDGTRLSIL.

The chain recombines TRBV5-1 with TRBJ1-5; D may be TRBD1 (6 bases). CDR1 and CDR2 from the germline V gene are SGHRS and YFSETQ. The V and J ends lost 4 bases and 2 bases respectively, with 13 bases between them. The CDR3 runs to 15 residues. CDR3 sequence (DNA): TGCGCCAGCAGCCCTCAGGGGTTGGGCAATCAGCCCCAGCATTTT. Encoded protein: CASSPQGLGNQPQHF.

CDR3 bases: TGTGCCAGTAGGGACAGGGGTGCAATTAATTCACCCCTCCACTTT. Encoded protein: CASRDRGAINSPLHF. The rearrangement links TRBV18 to TRBJ1-6, with 10 bases lining up with TRBD1. After removal of 9 bases from V and 6 bases from J, the junction contained 8 bases not matched to a gene. Germline-derived CDR1 and CDR2 are KGHSH and LQKENI. CDR3 length: 15 residues.

The rearrangement joins TRBV3-1 (or the pseudogene TRBV3-2) to TRBJ2-3; D call uncertain. Looked up from germline, CDR1 is LGHDT and CDR2 is YNNKEL (reference sequence). This CDR3 comprises 11 residues. With 2 bases removed from V and 6 bases from J, the gap between germline ends came to 3 bases. The DNA for the CDR3 is TGTGCCAGCAGCCAATCGGATACGCAGTATTTT. It yields the protein CASSQSDTQYF.

The J gene is TRBJ2-3, the V gene TRBV19; D gene unclear. The V gene lost 5 bases and the J gene lost 4 bases, with 7 bases spanning the gap. CDR1 is LNHDA, CDR2 SQIVND, per germline (reference sequence). CDR3 length equals 12 residues. CDR3 coding DNA: TGTGCCAGTAGTCCTCTCGCAGATACGCAGTATTTT. Its translation is CASSPLADTQYF.

This clone was seen only once. The rearrangement uses TRBV9 and TRBJ1-5; 9 positions match TRBD1. CDR3 length equals 15 residues. Germline V gene sequence: CDR1 SGDLS, CDR2 YYNGEE. With V trimmed by 0 bases and J by 4 bases, 2 bases remained unmatched. The CDR3 reads CASSVGGTGNQPQHF. Here the CDR3 DNA reads TGTGCCAGCAGCGTAGGGGGGACAGGGAATCAGCCCCAGCATTTT.

This clone was counted a few times. This chain connects TRBV7-9 to TRBJ1-1, with a possible D match to TRBD1 (6 bases). The CDR3 length is 12 residues. Germline CDR1 reads SEHNR; CDR2 reads FQNEAQ (reference sequence). V shed 4 bases and J shed 4 bases, with 7 bases lying between them. Written as DNA, the CDR3 is TGTGCCAGCAGCTCGGACAGCACTGAAGCTTTCTTT. Translated: CASSSDSTEAFF.

The V call is TRBV7-2, the J call TRBJ2-5; TRBD1 matches 8 bases. Trimming removed 5 bases from V and 5 bases from J; junction bases left unmatched: 10. Germline V lookup: CDR1 SGHTA, CDR2 FQGNSA. The CDR3 sequence is 15 residues long. This chain's CDR3 is CASSPGQGDWETQYF. CDR3 DNA sequence: TGTGCCAGCAGCCCCGGACAGGGCGATTGGGAGACCCAGTACTTC.

The chain recombines TRBV30 with TRBJ2-1; TRBD2 aligns across 10 bases. V lost 5 bases and J lost 6; bases outside the gene matches: 7. The germline V gene has CDR1 GTSNPN and CDR2 SVGIG (reference sequence). CDR3 length: 14 amino acids. For the CDR3, the DNA is TGTGCCTGGTTAATTAGCGGGAGGACCAATGAGCAGTTCTTC. Amino acid sequence: CAWLISGRTNEQFF.

The chain has TRBV4-1 and TRBJ2-2; 10 bases map to TRBD1. The germline V gene encodes CDR1 MGHRA and CDR2 YSYEKL. Trimming cost V 3 bases and J 4 bases; bases outside gene matches: 2. The CDR3 spans 15 residues. The CDR3 protein is CASSQGQGTTGELFF. DNA for the CDR3: TGCGCCAGCAGCCAGGGACAGGGGACCACCGGGGAGCTGTTTTTT.

The CDR3 loop is CASSLPPTGNEQYF. The CDR3 nucleotides are TGTGCCAGCAGTTTACCCCCGACAGGAAACGAGCAGTACTTC. V usage is TRBV28 and J usage is TRBJ2-7; possible D gene TRBD1, 6 bases. The CDR3 has 14 amino acids. Trimming stripped 2 bases from V and 5 bases from J, with 13 bases between. Germline values: CDR1 MDHEN, CDR2 SYDVKM.

The V and J genes are TRBV9 and TRBJ2-1, with D perhaps TRBD2 (5 bases). Trimming left V 3 bases short and J 2 bases short, with 15 bases between. This CDR3 is 16 amino acids long. Per the germline V gene, CDR1 is SGDLS and CDR2 is YYNGEE. The CDR3 bases are TGTGCCAGCAGCGCCCGAATAGCGCCCACCTACAATGAGCAGTTCTTC. It translates to CASSARIAPTYNEQFF.

The CDR3 protein is CASTHGTSGRADTQYF. The CDR3 nucleotides read TGTGCCAGCACCCATGGGACTAGCGGGAGGGCAGATACGCAGTATTTT. This rearrangement joins TRBV25-1 to TRBJ2-3, with 16 bases fitting TRBD2. From germline, CDR1 is MGHDK and CDR2 SYGVNS. The V and J ends lost 7 bases and 4 bases, in that order; junction bases with no gene match: 5. The CDR3 is made up of 16 amino acids. The full variable domain, with the rest looked up from reference TRBV25-1 and TRBJ2-3, is EADIYQTPRYLVIGTGKKITLECSQTMGHDKMYWYQQDPGMELHLIHYSYGVNSTEKGDLSSESTVSRIRTEHFPLTLESARPSHTSQYLCASTHGTSGRADTQYFGPGTRLTVL.